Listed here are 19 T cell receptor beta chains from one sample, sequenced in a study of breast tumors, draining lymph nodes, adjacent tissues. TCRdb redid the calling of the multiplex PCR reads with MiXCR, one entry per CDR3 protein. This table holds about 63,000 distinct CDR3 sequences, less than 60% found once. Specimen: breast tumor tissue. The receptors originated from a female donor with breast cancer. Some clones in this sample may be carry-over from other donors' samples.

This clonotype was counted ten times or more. The CDR3 nucleotides read TGTGCCAGCAGTTTAGCCTCACTAGAGGCCGGGGAGCTGTTTTTT. Its translation: CASSLASLEAGELFF. The V call is TRBV28, the J call TRBJ2-2; tentatively, D is TRBD2 (5 bases). CDR3 length: 15 residues. The germline V gene has CDR1 MDHEN and CDR2 SYDVKM. V shed 2 bases and J shed 6 bases, with 13 bases lying between them.

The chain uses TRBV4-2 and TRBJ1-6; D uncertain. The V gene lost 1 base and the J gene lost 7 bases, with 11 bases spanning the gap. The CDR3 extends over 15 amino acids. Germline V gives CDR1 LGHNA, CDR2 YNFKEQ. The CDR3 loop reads CASSQAAQQNSPLHF. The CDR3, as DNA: TGTGCCAGCAGCCAAGCGGCCCAGCAGAATTCACCCCTCCACTTT.

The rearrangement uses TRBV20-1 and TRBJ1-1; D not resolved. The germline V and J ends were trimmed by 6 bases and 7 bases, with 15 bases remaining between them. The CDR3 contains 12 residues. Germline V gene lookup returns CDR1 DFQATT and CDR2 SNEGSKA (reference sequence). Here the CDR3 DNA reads TGCAGTGCCCGAGACGGCTGGGGTGAAGCTTTCTTT. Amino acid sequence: CSARDGWGEAFF.

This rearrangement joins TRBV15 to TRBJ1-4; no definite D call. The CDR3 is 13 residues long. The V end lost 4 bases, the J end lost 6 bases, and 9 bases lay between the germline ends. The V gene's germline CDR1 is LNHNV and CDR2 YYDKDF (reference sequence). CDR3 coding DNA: TGTGCCACCAGCACCCGGTTGGATGAAAAACTGTTTTTT. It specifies CATSTRLDEKLFF.

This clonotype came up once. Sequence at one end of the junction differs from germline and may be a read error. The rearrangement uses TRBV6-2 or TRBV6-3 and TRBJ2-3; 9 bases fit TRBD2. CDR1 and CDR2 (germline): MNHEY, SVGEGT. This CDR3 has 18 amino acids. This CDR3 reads CASSHSLVAGVITDTQYF. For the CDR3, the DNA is TGTGCCAGCAGTCACTCATTGGTAGCGGGAGTCATCACAGATACGCAGTATTTT.

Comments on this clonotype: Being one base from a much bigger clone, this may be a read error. The CDR3 spells CATSRDSPFEAFF. The CDR3 DNA is TGTGCCACCAGCAGAGATTCCCCTTTTGAAGCTTTCTTT. V is TRBV15 and J is TRBJ1-1; D is unclear. The V end was cut by 0 bases, the J end by 7 bases, with 9 bases between. The CDR3 contains 13 residues. CDR1 and CDR2 from the germline V gene are LNHNV and YYDKDF (reference sequence).

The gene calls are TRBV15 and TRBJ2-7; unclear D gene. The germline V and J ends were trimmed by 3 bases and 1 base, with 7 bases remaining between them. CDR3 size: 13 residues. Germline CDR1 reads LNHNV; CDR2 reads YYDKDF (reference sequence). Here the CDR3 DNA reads TGTGCCACCAGCAGCCAGACATCCTACGAGCAGTACTTC. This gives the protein CATSSQTSYEQYF. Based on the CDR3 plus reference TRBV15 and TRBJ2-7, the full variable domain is DAMVIQNPRYQVTQFGKPVTLSCSQTLNHNVMYWYQQKSSQAPKLLFHYYDKDFNNEADTPDNFQSRRPNTSFCFLDIRSPGLGDTAMYLCATSSQTSYEQYFGPGTRLTVT.

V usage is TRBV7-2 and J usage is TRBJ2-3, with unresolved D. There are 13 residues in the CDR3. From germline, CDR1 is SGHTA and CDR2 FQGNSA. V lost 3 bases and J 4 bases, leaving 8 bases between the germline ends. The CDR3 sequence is CASSFMRSDTQYF. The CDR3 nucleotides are TGTGCCAGCAGCTTTATGCGGTCAGATACGCAGTATTTT. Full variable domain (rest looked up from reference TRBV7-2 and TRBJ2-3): GAGVSQSPSNKVTEKGKDVELRCDPISGHTALYWYRQSLGQGLEFLIYFQGNSAPDKSGLPSDRFSAERTGGSVSTLTIQRTQQEDSAVYLCASSFMRSDTQYFGPGTRLTVL.

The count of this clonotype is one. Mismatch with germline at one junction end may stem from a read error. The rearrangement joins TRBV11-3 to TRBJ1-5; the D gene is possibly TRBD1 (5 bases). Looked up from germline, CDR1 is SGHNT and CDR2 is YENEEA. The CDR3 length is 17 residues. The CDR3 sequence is CASSPSVGAFSNQPQHF. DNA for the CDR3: TGTGCCAGCAGCCCAAGTGTTGGGGCTTTTAGCAATCAGCCCCAGCACTTT.

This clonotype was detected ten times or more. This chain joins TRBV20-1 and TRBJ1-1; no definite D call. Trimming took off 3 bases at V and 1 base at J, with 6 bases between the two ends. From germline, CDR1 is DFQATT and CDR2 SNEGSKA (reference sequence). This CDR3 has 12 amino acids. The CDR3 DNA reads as TGCAGTGCTAGGCAAGGGAACACTGAAGCTTTCTTT. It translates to CSARQGNTEAFF.

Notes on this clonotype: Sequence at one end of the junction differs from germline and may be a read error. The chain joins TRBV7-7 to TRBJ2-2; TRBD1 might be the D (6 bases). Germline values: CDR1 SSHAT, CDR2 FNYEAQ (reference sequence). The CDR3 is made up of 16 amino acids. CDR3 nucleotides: TGTGCTAGCAGCACCGGACAGATGGGAAACACCGGGGAGCTGTTTTTT. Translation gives CASSTGQMGNTGELFF.

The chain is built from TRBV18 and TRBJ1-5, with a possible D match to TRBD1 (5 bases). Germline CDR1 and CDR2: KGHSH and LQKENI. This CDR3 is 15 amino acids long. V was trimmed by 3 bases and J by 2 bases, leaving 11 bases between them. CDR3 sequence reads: CASSPGRGCNQPQHF. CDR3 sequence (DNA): TGTGCCAGCTCACCTGGGAGGGGCTGCAATCAGCCCCAGCATTTT.

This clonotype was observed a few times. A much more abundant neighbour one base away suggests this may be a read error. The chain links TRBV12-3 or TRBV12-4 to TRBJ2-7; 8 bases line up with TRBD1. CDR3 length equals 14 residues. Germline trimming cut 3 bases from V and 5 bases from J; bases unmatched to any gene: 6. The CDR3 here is CASSFGSTGDEQYF. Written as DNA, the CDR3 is TGTGCCAGCAGTTTCGGTTCGACAGGGGACGAGCAGTACTTC.

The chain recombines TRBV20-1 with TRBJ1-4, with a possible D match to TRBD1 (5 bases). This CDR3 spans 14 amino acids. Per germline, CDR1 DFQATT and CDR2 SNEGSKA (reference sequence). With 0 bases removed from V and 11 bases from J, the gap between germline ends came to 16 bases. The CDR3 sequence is CSAREGHGGDKLFF. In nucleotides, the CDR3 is TGCAGTGCTAGAGAGGGCCACGGAGGGGACAAACTGTTTTTT.

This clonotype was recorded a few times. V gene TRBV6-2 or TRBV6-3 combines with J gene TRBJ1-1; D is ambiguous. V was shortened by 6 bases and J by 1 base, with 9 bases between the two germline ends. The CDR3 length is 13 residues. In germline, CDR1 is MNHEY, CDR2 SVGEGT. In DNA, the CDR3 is TGTGCCAGCAGGGATCCAGGGAACACTGAAGCTTTCTTT. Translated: CASRDPGNTEAFF.

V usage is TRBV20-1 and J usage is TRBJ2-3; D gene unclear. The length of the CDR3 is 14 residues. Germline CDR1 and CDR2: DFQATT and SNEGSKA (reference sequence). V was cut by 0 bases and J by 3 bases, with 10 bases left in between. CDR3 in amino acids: CSARDSAGTDTQYF. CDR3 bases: TGCAGTGCTAGAGATTCGGCCGGGACAGATACGCAGTATTTT.

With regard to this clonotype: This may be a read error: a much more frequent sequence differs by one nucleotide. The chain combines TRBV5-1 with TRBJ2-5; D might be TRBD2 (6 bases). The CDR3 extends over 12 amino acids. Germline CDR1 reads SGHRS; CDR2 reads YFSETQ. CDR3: CASSSGVSAQHF. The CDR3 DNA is TGCGCCAGCAGCTCGGGGGTGTCGGCCCAGCACTTC. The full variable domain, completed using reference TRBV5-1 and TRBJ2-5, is KAGVTQTPRYLIKTRGQQVTLSCSPISGHRSVSWYQQTPGQGLQFLFEYFSETQRNKGNFPGRFSGRQFSNSRSEMNVSTLELGDSALYLCASSSGVSAQHFGPGTRLLVL.

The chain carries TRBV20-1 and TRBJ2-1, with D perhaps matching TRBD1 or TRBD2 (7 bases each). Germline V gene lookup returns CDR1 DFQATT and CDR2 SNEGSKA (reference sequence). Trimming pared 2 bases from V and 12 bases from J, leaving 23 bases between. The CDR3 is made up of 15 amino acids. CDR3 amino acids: CSARNGGTGTDTQFF. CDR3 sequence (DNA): TGCAGTGCTAGAAACGGGGGGACCGGGACAGATACGCAGTTCTTC.

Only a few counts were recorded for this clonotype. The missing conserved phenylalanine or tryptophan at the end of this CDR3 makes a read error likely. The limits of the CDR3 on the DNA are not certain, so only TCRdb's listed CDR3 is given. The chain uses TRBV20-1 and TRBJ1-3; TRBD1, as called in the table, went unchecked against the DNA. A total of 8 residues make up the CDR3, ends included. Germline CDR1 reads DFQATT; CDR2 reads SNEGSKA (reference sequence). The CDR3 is CSARDPLE.